A single sample gave rise to the 21 T cell receptor beta chains below, sequenced in a study of CD8 T cells in ankylosing spondylitis. Each CDR3 protein gets one entry after TCRdb re-called the 5' RACE reads with MiXCR. The repertoire includes roughly 190,000 distinct CDR3 sequences, roughly 12% of them detected once, and approximately 15% sits in the top ten. Sequenced input: blood, either unsorted or a sorted T cell fraction (not recorded which). These receptors were taken from a male donor with ankylosing spondylitis or in good health (not recorded which).

This clonotype was recorded a few times. The rearrangement uses TRBV20-1 and TRBJ1-1, with D unresolved. CDR3 length: 10 amino acids. The germline CDR1 and CDR2 sequences are DFQATT and SNEGSKA (reference sequence). V lost 7 bases and J lost 10, with 13 bases in between. This CDR3 reads CSVSPGRAFF. The CDR3 DNA reads as TGCAGTGTTAGTCCGGGGAGAGCTTTCTTT.

This clonotype appeared many times. V is TRBV12-3 or TRBV12-4 and J is TRBJ2-2, with TRBD1 matching over 9 bases. The CDR3 sequence is 14 residues long. J was trimmed by 6 bases and V by 10 bases; bases with no gene match: 9. The CDR3 reads CATRGQGKPGELFF. The CDR3 coding sequence is TGTGCCACCCGGGGACAGGGAAAACCCGGGGAGCTGTTTTTT.

CDR3 amino acids: CASSSGRVAGEQYF. As DNA, the CDR3 is TGTGCCAGCAGTTCAGGCAGGGTAGCGGGTGAGCAGTACTTC. The J gene is TRBJ2-7, the V gene TRBV12-3 or TRBV12-4; the match to TRBD2 covers 7 bases. The CDR3 loop spans 14 amino acids. V lost 4 bases and J lost 7; bases outside the gene matches: 10.

J is TRBJ2-7 and V is TRBV9; 7 bases fit TRBD1. The V and J ends lost 3 bases and 1 base, in that order; junction bases with no gene match: 4. This CDR3 has 14 amino acids. CDR1 and CDR2 from the germline V gene are SGDLS and YYNGEE. In DNA, the CDR3 is TGTGCCAGCAGCGAAGAGACAGGGTCCTACGAGCAGTACTTC. It is translated as CASSEETGSYEQYF.

This clonotype was detected a few times. V and J are TRBV5-1 and TRBJ2-6; D gene uncertain. CDR3 length: 14 residues. Trimming pared 5 bases from V and 0 bases from J, leaving 6 bases between. Germline V gene lookup returns CDR1 SGHRS and CDR2 YFSETQ. The CDR3 coding sequence is TGCGCCAGCAGTAAACACTCTGGGGCCAACGTCCTGACTTTC. It is translated as CASSKHSGANVLTF.

This chain joins TRBV20-1 and TRBJ2-3; D uncertain. Germline CDR1 and CDR2: DFQATT and SNEGSKA (reference sequence). Trimming stripped 3 bases from V and 2 bases from J, with 9 bases between. The CDR3 sequence is 13 residues long. CDR3 residues: CSARVPYTDTQYF. The CDR3, as DNA: TGCAGTGCTAGGGTCCCGTACACAGATACGCAGTATTTT.

The CDR3 region has the DNA TGCGCCAGCAGCCAAAGGGGGTACACCGGGGAGCTGTTTTTT. This sequence encodes CASSQRGYTGELFF. The chain links TRBV4-1 to TRBJ2-2; a possible D gene is TRBD1 (6 bases). CDR1 and CDR2 from the germline V gene are MGHRA and YSYEKL. Trimming cost V 2 bases and J 3 bases, with 7 bases left between them. The CDR3 consists of 14 residues.

This clonotype has a handful of counts. The rearrangement joins TRBV4-1 to TRBJ1-5; no clear D. Per germline, CDR1 MGHRA and CDR2 YSYEKL. The CDR3 runs 16 residues. Trimming left V 0 bases short and J 3 bases short, with 12 bases between. DNA of the CDR3: TGCGCCAGCAGCCAAGAGAGCGGGCAGGTCAATCAGCCCCAGCATTTT. Translation: CASSQESGQVNQPQHF.

The sample holds a few counts of this clonotype. This sequence joins TRBV12-3 or TRBV12-4 and TRBJ1-2, with D unclear. This CDR3 is built from 13 residues. V gave up 1 base and J gave up 8 bases, with 11 bases separating them. The CDR3 DNA follows: TGTGCCAGCAGTTTAGATAGTGACGACGGCTACACCTTC. As protein: CASSLDSDDGYTF.

The sample holds a few counts of this clonotype. The chain recombines TRBV27 with TRBJ2-5, with 8 bases that match TRBD2. Germline V CDR1 and CDR2: MNHEY, SMNVEV (reference sequence). The CDR3 extends over 17 amino acids. Germline trimming cut 0 bases from V and 3 bases from J; bases unmatched to any gene: 9. The CDR3 DNA is TGTGCCAGCAGTTTATCTCCATCGGGACTAGAAGAAGAGACCCAGTACTTC. This encodes CASSLSPSGLEEETQYF.

This clonotype has a count of ten or more. The V and J genes are TRBV3-1 and TRBJ2-3, with 10 bases aligning to TRBD2. CDR1 and CDR2 (germline): LGHDT, YNNKEL (reference sequence). Unmatched junction bases numbered 7, after V lost 1 base and J lost 3 bases. The CDR3 totals 17 residues. The CDR3 DNA reads TGTGCCAGCAGCCAAGCCCCCTCTAGCGGGAGTACAGATACGCAGTATTTT. Protein: CASSQAPSSGSTDTQYF.

The chain carries TRBV5-6 and TRBJ1-5, with 9 bases identical to TRBD1. This CDR3 is 17 amino acids long. Germline V lookup: CDR1 SGHDT, CDR2 YYEEEE. After removal of 0 bases from V and 2 bases from J, the junction contained 6 bases not matched to a gene. CDR3 sequence reads: CASSLARDRVGNQPQHF. Written as DNA, the CDR3 is TGTGCCAGCAGCTTGGCCCGGGACAGGGTAGGCAATCAGCCCCAGCATTTT.

This clonotype was seen a few times. The chain joins TRBV7-8 to TRBJ2-7; D uncertain. This CDR3 spans 11 amino acids. CDR1 SGHVS and CDR2 FQNEAQ come from the germline V gene. The V end lost 5 bases, the J end lost 5 bases, and 7 bases lay between the germline ends. The CDR3 here is CASSPDHEQYF. CDR3 DNA: TGTGCCAGCAGCCCTGACCACGAGCAGTACTTC.

The gene calls are TRBV2 and TRBJ1-2; tentatively, D is TRBD1 (5 bases). Germline lookup yields CDR1 SNHLY and CDR2 FYNNEI. CDR3 length equals 14 residues. V lost 9 bases and J lost 6, with 20 bases in between. This CDR3 is CARWDGPLSDGYTF. In DNA form, the CDR3 reads TGTGCCAGGTGGGACGGACCCTTATCTGATGGCTACACCTTC.

This clonotype was seen just once. The genes are TRBV6-7 and TRBJ2-7, with a tentative D call TRBD2 (6 bases). TRBV6-7 is treated as an ORF (open reading frame) with a function not yet certain. This CDR3 is 19 amino acids long. Trimming took 6 bases from V and 0 from J, leaving 27 bases between them. The CDR3 DNA is TGTGCCAGCAGGAGACCGGGACTCGACTCTTCCTTCAGCTCCTACGAGCAGTACTTC. This sequence encodes CASRRPGLDSSFSSYEQYF.

A few counts support this clonotype. V gene TRBV19 combines with J gene TRBJ1-1; TRBD1 aligns across 8 bases. Per the germline V gene, CDR1 is LNHDA and CDR2 is SQIVND (reference sequence). The V gene end was trimmed by 6 bases and the J gene end by 4 bases; junction bases not matched to a gene: 16. The CDR3 extends over 17 amino acids. The CDR3 spells CASSPHGQGATSTEAFF. The CDR3 DNA reads as TGTGCCAGTAGCCCCCACGGCCAGGGGGCAACCAGCACTGAAGCTTTCTTT. Combining the CDR3 with reference TRBV19 and TRBJ1-1 gives the whole variable domain DGGITQSPKYLFRKEGQNVTLSCEQNLNHDAMYWYRQDPGQGLRLIYYSQIVNDFQKGDIAEGYSVSREKKESFPLTVTSAQKNPTAFYLCASSPHGQGATSTEAFFGQGTRLTVV.

The chain employs TRBV28 and TRBJ2-3; the match to TRBD1 covers 12 bases. The CDR3 contains 17 residues. CDR1 is MDHEN and CDR2 is SYDVKM in the germline V gene. V was clipped by 4 bases and J by 5 bases; unmatched bases: 10. The CDR3 DNA follows: TGTGCCAGCAGTTCCTCAACCCGGGACAGGGGGCAAGATACGCAGTATTTT. Amino acids: CASSSSTRDRGQDTQYF.

This clonotype was seen repeatedly, ten times or more. The CDR3 coding sequence is TGTGCCAGCAGCGTACAGAACAGAGAGACCCAGTACTTC. Amino acid sequence: CASSVQNRETQYF. The chain combines TRBV9 with TRBJ2-5; D unresolved. V lost 1 base to trimming and J lost 4 bases, with 8 bases between them. CDR3 length: 13 residues. Germline values: CDR1 SGDLS, CDR2 YYNGEE.

This clonotype was picked up a small number of times. The chain links TRBV3-1 to TRBJ1-2, with D hard to call. The CDR3 has 16 amino acids. V dropped 0 bases and J dropped 7 bases, with 18 bases sitting between them. Looked up from germline, CDR1 is LGHDT and CDR2 is YNNKEL (reference sequence). The DNA for the CDR3 is TGTGCCAGCAGCCAAGATTGGCACATCGCCGGGCTTGGCTACACCTTC. This translates into CASSQDWHIAGLGYTF.

In this sample, this clonotype turned up many times. This chain joins TRBV29-1 and TRBJ2-1; unclear D gene. Trimming left V 1 base short and J 1 base short, with 11 bases between. This CDR3 spans 15 amino acids. Germline V gene lookup returns CDR1 SQVTM and CDR2 ANQGSEA. The CDR3 coding sequence is TGCAGCGTTGAAGGTGAGGACGGGTCCTACAATGAGCAGTTCTTC. Protein: CSVEGEDGSYNEQFF.

This clonotype has ten or more counts. J is TRBJ2-1 and V is TRBV12-3 or TRBV12-4; D might be TRBD1 (6 bases). There are 15 residues in the CDR3. Trimming removed 7 bases from V and 7 bases from J, with 20 bases in between. The CDR3 nucleotides are TGTGCCAGCAAATTTGGCGTTCTAGGGGGAAATGAGCAGTTCTTC. As protein: CASKFGVLGGNEQFF.